Detailed here is one TCR beta chain. What it binds is not known. Chemo-refractory metastatic non-small-cell lung cancer patients received focal radiation with ipilimumab CTLA-4 blockade. V trimming: 4 bases; J trimming: 2 bases; junction bases outside the gene matches: 4. The germline CDR1 and CDR2 sequences are SGDLS and YYNGEE. The CDR3 totals 16 residues. The data originate from a study of radiotherapy plus CTLA-4 blockade in lung cancer. General observations from the study: Tumor-derived TCR clones expanded in blood after radiotherapy plus ipilimumab. Reportedly, early blood T cell clone dynamics best predicted response, with interferon-beta.

Repertoires were generated with immunoSEQ multiplex PCR, while TCRdb's copy carries only in-frame clones and drops some. The sample carries roughly 70,000 clones, around 87% recorded once. The J gene is TRBJ2-3, the V gene TRBV9, with 13 positions matching TRBD2. The sequence was collected from a human donor with non-small cell lung cancer that progressed on radiotherapy plus ipilimumab. The starting material was peripheral blood, obtained from a patient treated with radiotherapy plus ipilimumab. The CDR3 sequence: CASSKLAGGLTDTQYF. The DNA of the CDR3 is TGTGCCAGCAGCAAACTAGCGGGAGGGCTCACAGATACGCAGTATTTT.